This TCR beta chain derives from a study of cytomegalovirus exposure and HLA in healthy donors. Study-wide results and limits: There were reportedly fewer N-insertions in an Asian-associated ancestry cluster than the approximately 670-donor mean, in a later analysis. With later analysis, a missense DCLRE1C variant became linked to TCR beta V- and J-gene trimming. In an earlier analysis, about 87% or about 30%: the productive usage of most TCR beta V segments.

Between the trimmed V and J ends, which lost 5 bases and 0 bases, there was a span of 8 bases. CDR3 length equals 14 residues. The germline V gene has CDR1 SGHTA and CDR2 FQGNSA. PCR was performed using 60 Vbeta and 13 Jbeta primers. Libraries were prepared by immunoSEQ multiplex PCR; TCRdb keeps only in-frame clonotypes and omits some of them. This sample has about 160,000 clones, with around 74% found just once. Notes on this clone: What it binds is unknown. The sample holds other DNA sequences that translate to the same CDR3.

The specimen was PBMCs. The TCR sequence derives from a female donor in good health and CMV-seronegative. This sequence joins TRBV7-2 and TRBJ2-4; D is ambiguous. This chain's CDR3 is CASSPPGAKNIQYF. The CDR3 coding sequence is TGTGCCAGCAGCCCCCCCGGAGCCAAAAACATTCAGTACTTC.